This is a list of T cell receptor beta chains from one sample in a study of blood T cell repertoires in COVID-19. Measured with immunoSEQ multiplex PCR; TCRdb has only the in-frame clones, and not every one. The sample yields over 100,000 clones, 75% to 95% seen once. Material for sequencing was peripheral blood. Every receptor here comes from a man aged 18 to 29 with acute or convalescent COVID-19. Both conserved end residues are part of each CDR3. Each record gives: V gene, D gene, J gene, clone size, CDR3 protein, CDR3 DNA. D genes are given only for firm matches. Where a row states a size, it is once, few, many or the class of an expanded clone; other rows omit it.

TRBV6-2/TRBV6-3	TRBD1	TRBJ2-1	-	CASSYSPPEGARDNEQFF	TGTGCCAGCAGTTACTCGCCCCCTGAGGGGGCGCGGGACAATGAGCAGTTCTTC
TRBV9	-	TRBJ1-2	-	CASSVGGGQTYGYTF	TGTGCCAGCAGCGTAGGAGGAGGACAGACCTATGGCTACACCTTC
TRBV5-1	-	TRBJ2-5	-	CASSLGAEETQYF	TGCGCCAGCAGCTTGGGGGCTGAAGAGACCCAGTACTTC
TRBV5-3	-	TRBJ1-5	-	CARSFSTKQPQHF	TGTGCCAGAAGCTTCTCCACAAAGCAGCCCCAGCATTTT
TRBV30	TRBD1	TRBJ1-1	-	CAWSETGLRTEAFF	TGTGCCTGGAGTGAGACAGGGTTAAGGACTGAAGCTTTCTTT
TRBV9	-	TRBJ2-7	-	CARLGTSPEEQYF	TGTGCCAGACTTGGGACTTCCCCGGAAGAGCAGTACTTC
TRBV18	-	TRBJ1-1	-	CATLWNTEAFF	TGTGCCACCCTTTGGAACACTGAAGCTTTCTTT
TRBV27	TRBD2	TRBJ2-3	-	CASSYSGLAGMGTQYF	TGTGCCAGCAGTTATTCGGGGCTAGCGGGCATGGGTACGCAGTATTTT
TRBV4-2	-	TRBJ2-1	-	CASSQELFGTLYNEQFF	TGTGCCAGCAGCCAAGAACTTTTCGGGACTTTGTACAATGAGCAGTTCTTC
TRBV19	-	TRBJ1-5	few	CASSISGTSNQPQHF	TGTGCCAGTAGTATCTCAGGTACTAGCAATCAGCCCCAGCATTTT
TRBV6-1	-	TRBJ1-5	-	CASSGQTGHSNQPQHF	TGTGCCAGCAGTGGACAAACAGGGCATAGCAATCAGCCCCAGCATTTT
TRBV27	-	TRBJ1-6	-	CASSPALSGVDNSPLHF	TGTGCCAGCAGTCCCGCCCTCTCCGGGGTCGATAATTCACCCCTCCACTTT
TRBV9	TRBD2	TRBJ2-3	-	CASDSQAGPDTQYF	TGTGCCAGCGATTCACAAGCGGGACCAGATACGCAGTATTTT
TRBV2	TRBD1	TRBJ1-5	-	CASSEGAGGSNQPQHF	TGTGCCAGCAGTGAAGGGGCAGGGGGTAGCAATCAGCCCCAGCATTTT
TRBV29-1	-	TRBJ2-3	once	CSSKGQTRTDTQYF	TGCAGCTCCAAGGGACAAACCCGCACAGATACGCAGTATTTT
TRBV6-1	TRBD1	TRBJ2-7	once	CASSVGTGGGNTYEQYF	TGTGCCAGCAGTGTTGGGACAGGGGGGGGGAATACCTACGAGCAGTACTTC
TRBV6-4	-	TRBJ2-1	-	CASSSQGSMNYNEQFF	TGTGCCAGCAGTTCACAGGGTTCTATGAACTACAATGAGCAGTTCTTC
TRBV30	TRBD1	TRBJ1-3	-	CAWSETGAGNTIYF	TGTGCCTGGAGTGAGACAGGGGCTGGAAACACCATATATTTT
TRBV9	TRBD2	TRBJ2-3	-	CASSVGTSGRGDTQYF	TGTGCCAGCAGCGTAGGGACTAGCGGGAGGGGGGATACGCAGTATTTT
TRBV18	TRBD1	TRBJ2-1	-	CASSPNRGDNEQFF	TGTGCCAGCTCCCCAAACAGGGGGGACAATGAGCAGTTCTTC
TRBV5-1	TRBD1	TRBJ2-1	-	CASTGRDSGQYNEQFF	TGCGCCAGCACCGGCCGGGACAGTGGGCAGTACAATGAGCAGTTCTTC
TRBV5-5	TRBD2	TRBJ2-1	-	CASGREGPDEQFF	TGTGCCAGCGGGCGGGAGGGCCCTGATGAGCAGTTCTTC
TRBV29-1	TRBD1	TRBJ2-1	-	CSARQGFWDNEQFF	TGCAGCGCGAGACAGGGTTTTTGGGACAATGAGCAGTTCTTC
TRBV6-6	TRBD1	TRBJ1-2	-	CASSFPVDRALRGYTF	TGTGCCAGCAGTTTCCCCGTTGACAGGGCCCTTCGGGGCTACACCTTC
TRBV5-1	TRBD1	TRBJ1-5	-	CASSTGQDSQPQHF	TGCGCCAGCAGCACCGGACAGGATTCGCAGCCCCAGCATTTT
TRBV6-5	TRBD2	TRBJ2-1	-	CASSLAGDLYNEQFF	TGTGCCAGCAGTCTAGCGGGGGACCTCTACAATGAGCAGTTCTTC
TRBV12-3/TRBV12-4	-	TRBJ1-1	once	CASTLGDIRAFF	TGTGCCAGCACCCTGGGGGACATAAGAGCTTTCTTT
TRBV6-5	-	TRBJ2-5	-	CASEREFQETQYF	TGTGCCAGCGAGAGAGAATTCCAAGAGACCCAGTACTTC